Presented here are 2 T cell receptor beta chains from one specimen sequenced in a study of blood T cell repertoires in COVID-19 (dated by TCRdb to about 2020). Libraries came from the immunoSEQ multiplex PCR assay. What TCRdb holds here is the immuneACCESS table cut down to in-frame rearrangements. Part of the clones is not present; checked against another copy, under half of the missing clones reflect an unresolved V gene, and the others are unexplained. The sample table contains a few hundred thousand clones; only one count was recorded for 70% to 90% of them. The ten largest clones add up to 1% to 1.5% of the sample. The specimen was PBMCs or T cells enriched from blood (not recorded which). The receptors originated from a man aged 30 to 39 who had recovered from COVID-19.

The chain links TRBV10-3 to TRBJ1-1; unclear D gene. Germline V gene data show CDR1 as ENHRY and CDR2 as SYGVKD. Trimming removed 6 bases from V and 0 bases from J, with 8 bases in between. This CDR3 has 13 amino acids. CDR3 nucleotide sequence: TGTGCCATCAGGGCCTCAATGAACACTGAAGCTTTCTTT. Its translation: CAIRASMNTEAFF.

The chain is built from TRBV24-1 and TRBJ2-3; 13 bases map to TRBD2. This CDR3 region has 17 residues. V lost 4 bases and J lost 6; bases outside the gene matches: 9. From germline, CDR1 is KGHDR and CDR2 SFDVKD. The CDR3 loop reads CATSEGRTSGGFDTQYF. The CDR3 coding sequence is TGTGCCACCAGTGAGGGACGGACTAGCGGGGGCTTTGATACGCAGTATTTT.